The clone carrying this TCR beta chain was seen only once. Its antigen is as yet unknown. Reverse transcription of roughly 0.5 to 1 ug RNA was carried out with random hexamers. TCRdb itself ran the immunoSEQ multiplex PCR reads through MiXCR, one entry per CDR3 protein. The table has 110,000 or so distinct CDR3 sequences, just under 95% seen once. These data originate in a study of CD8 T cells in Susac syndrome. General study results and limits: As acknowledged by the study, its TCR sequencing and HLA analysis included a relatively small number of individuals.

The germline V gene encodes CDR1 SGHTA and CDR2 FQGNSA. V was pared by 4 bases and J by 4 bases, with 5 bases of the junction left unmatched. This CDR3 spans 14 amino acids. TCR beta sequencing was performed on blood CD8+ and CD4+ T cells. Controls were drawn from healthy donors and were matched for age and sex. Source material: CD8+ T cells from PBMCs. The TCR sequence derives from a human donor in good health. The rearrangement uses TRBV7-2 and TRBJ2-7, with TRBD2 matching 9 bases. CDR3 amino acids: CASSYSGGPYEQYF. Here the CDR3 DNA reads TGTGCCAGCAGCTATAGCGGGGGTCCGTACGAGCAGTACTTC.